These 14 T cell receptor beta chains came from one sample sequenced in a study of OX40 agonist ivuxolimab in advanced cancers. Clones were sequenced by immunoSEQ multiplex PCR, and TCRdb holds only the in-frame ones, with some missing. The sample includes roughly 64,000 clones, about 90% of them seen just once. This material consisted of CD4+ or CD8+ T cells sorted from blood, taken in a trial of the OX40 agonist ivuxolimab. These receptors all come from an adult with an advanced solid tumor such as melanoma, head and neck, liver or kidney cancer.

The chain employs TRBV18 and TRBJ2-5; possible D gene TRBD1, 5 bases. Germline V CDR1 and CDR2: KGHSH, LQKENI. The CDR3 is 16 residues long. Trimming removed 3 bases at V and 2 bases at J, with 16 bases between. The DNA for the CDR3 is TGTGCCAGCTCACCTCCTAATGGGGCGAAACAAGAGACCCAGTACTTC. Translation gives CASSPPNGAKQETQYF.

This rearrangement joins TRBV4-1 to TRBJ2-1; TRBD2 matches at 9 bases. The germline V gene encodes CDR1 MGHRA and CDR2 YSYEKL. V shed 5 bases, J shed 4 bases, and the junction held 9 bases outside the gene matches. The CDR3 has 16 residues. This CDR3 reads CASSLEDSGSYNEQFF. The CDR3 DNA sequence: TGCGCCAGCAGCTTGGAGGATAGCGGGAGTTACAATGAGCAGTTCTTC.

The chain has TRBV19 and TRBJ1-5; D call uncertain. Trimming shortened V by 7 bases and J by 0 bases, and 13 bases separated the two germline ends. The length of the CDR3 is 15 residues. Germline values: CDR1 LNHDA, CDR2 SQIVND (reference sequence). In DNA form, the CDR3 reads TGTGCCAGTATTTCAACCATCCGTAGCAATCAGCCCCAGCATTTT. It codes for CASISTIRSNQPQHF.

The V and J genes are TRBV7-9 and TRBJ1-6; D is uncertain. There are 15 residues in the CDR3. CDR1 is SEHNR, CDR2 FQNEAQ, per germline (reference sequence). Deletions cut 7 bases from V and 0 bases from J, with 10 bases between. The CDR3 sequence: CASMSGSSYNSPLHF. CDR3 coding DNA: TGTGCCAGCATGAGCGGAAGCTCCTATAATTCACCCCTCCACTTT.

The genes are TRBV5-6 and TRBJ2-5; 7 bases line up with TRBD1. This CDR3 comprises 15 residues. Germline CDR1 reads SGHDT; CDR2 reads YYEEEE. V lost 4 bases and J lost 2; bases outside the gene matches: 8. CDR3 nucleotides: TGTGCCAGCAGCGTACCGACAGGGATACAAGAGACCCAGTACTTC. As protein: CASSVPTGIQETQYF.

This chain joins TRBV27 and TRBJ1-1; TRBD1 agrees at 7 bases. The germline gives CDR1 MNHEY, CDR2 SMNVEV (reference sequence). The V segment lost 5 bases and the J segment 1 base; nucleotides outside the gene matches: 4. This CDR3 has 14 amino acids. CDR3 DNA sequence: TGTGCCAGCAGTCCTCACAGGGGGAACACTGAAGCTTTCTTT. Translating it yields CASSPHRGNTEAFF.

This clone turned up a few times. The chain combines TRBV7-9 with TRBJ2-7, with 10 bases lining up with TRBD1. Germline V CDR1 and CDR2: SEHNR, FQNEAQ (reference sequence). This CDR3 comprises 16 residues. V trimming: 0 bases; J trimming: 3 bases; junction bases outside the gene matches: 5. The CDR3 sequence is CASSLAMTGGVYEQYF. In DNA, the CDR3 is TGTGCCAGCAGCTTAGCGATGACAGGGGGCGTCTACGAGCAGTACTTC. Combining the CDR3 with reference TRBV7-9 and TRBJ2-7 gives the whole variable domain DTGVSQNPRHKITKRGQNVTFRCDPISEHNRLYWYRQTLGQGPEFLTYFQNEAQLEKSRLLSDRFSAERPKGSFSTLEIQRTEQGDSAMYLCASSLAMTGGVYEQYFGPGTRLTVT.

This clone was seen only a few times. The V gene is TRBV6-5, the J gene TRBJ2-7; 8 nucleotides match TRBD1. This CDR3 is 13 amino acids long. V lost 5 bases, J lost 6 bases, and 6 bases stayed unmatched. Germline-derived CDR1 and CDR2 are MNHEY and SVGAGI. The CDR3 here is CASSEYRGAEQYF. The CDR3 bases are TGTGCCAGCAGTGAATACAGGGGGGCCGAGCAGTACTTC.

This clone has just a few counts. The chain combines TRBV28 with TRBJ2-7, with TRBD1 identical over 7 bases. There are 15 residues in the CDR3. J gave up 2 bases and V 4 bases, and 8 bases lay outside the gene matches. Looked up from germline, CDR1 is MDHEN and CDR2 is SYDVKM. The CDR3 bases are TGTGCCAGCAGTTCTGGACAGGCTCTCACCTACGAGCAGTACTTC. Translating gives CASSSGQALTYEQYF.

V and J are TRBV7-3 and TRBJ2-3; 9 bases map to TRBD1. The CDR3 length is 14 residues. Losses at the gene ends were 4 bases for V and 4 bases for J; bases not matched to a gene: 3. The germline V gene encodes CDR1 SGHTA and CDR2 FQGTGA. CDR3 loop: CASSSGQGSDTQYF. The CDR3, as DNA: TGTGCCAGCAGCTCCGGACAGGGGTCAGATACGCAGTATTTT.

Remarks on this clone: Compared with germline, one end of the junction differs, possibly owing to a read error. The rearrangement joins TRBV7-7 to TRBJ2-1; TRBD2 agrees at 8 bases. This CDR3 contains 16 residues. Germline V gene lookup returns CDR1 SSHAT and CDR2 FNYEAQ (reference sequence). CDR3 loop: CASSPGGTRGYNEQFF. The CDR3 DNA reads as TGTGCTAGCAGCCCGGGGGGGACACGCGGGTACAATGAGCAGTTCTTC.

The chain joins TRBV5-6 to TRBJ1-6; D may be TRBD1 (5 bases). Per germline, CDR1 SGHDT and CDR2 YYEEEE. This CDR3 is built from 15 residues. Trimming stripped 2 bases from V and 5 bases from J, with 11 bases between. In DNA, the CDR3 is TGTGCCAGCAGCTTAGGCGACAGAGATAATTCACCCCTCCACTTT. The encoded protein is CASSLGDRDNSPLHF.

The chain uses TRBV28 and TRBJ2-5, with 7 bases that match TRBD2. There are 14 residues in the CDR3. CDR1 and CDR2 from the germline V gene are MDHEN and SYDVKM. V gave up 2 bases and J gave up 5 bases; unmatched junction bases: 5. CDR3 residues: CASSLAGVRETQYF. The CDR3 DNA sequence: TGTGCCAGCAGTTTAGCGGGAGTGAGGGAGACCCAGTACTTC.

The chain joins TRBV28 to TRBJ2-2; D gene uncertain. The V gene lost 10 bases and the J gene lost 5 bases, with 11 bases spanning the gap. The CDR3 consists of 12 residues. Germline assignment: CDR1 MDHEN and CDR2 SYDVKM. This CDR3 is CAISPGTGELFF. CDR3 nucleotide sequence: TGTGCCATCTCGCCGGGTACCGGGGAGCTGTTTTTT.